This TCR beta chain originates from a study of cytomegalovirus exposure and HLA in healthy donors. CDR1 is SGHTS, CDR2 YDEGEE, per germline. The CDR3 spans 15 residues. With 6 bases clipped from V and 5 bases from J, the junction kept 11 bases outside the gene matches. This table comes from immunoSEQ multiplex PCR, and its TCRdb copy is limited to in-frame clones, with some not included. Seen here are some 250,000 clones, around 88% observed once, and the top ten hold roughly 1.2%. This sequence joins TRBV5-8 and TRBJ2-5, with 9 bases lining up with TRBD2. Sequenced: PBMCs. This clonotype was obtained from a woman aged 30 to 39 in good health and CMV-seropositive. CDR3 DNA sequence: TGTGCCAGCAAAGAGCGGGAGGTCATGTCGGAGACCCAGTACTTC. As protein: CASKEREVMSETQYF.